This record covers a single T cell receptor (beta chain). Its antigen is undetermined. This specimen belongs to a study of OX40 agonist ivuxolimab in advanced cancers. V gave up 3 bases and J gave up 4 bases, with 7 bases separating them. Germline assignment: CDR1 SEHNR and CDR2 FQNEAQ (reference sequence). The CDR3 totals 13 residues. Only in-frame clones appear in the TCRdb table, and some are missing; sequencing was by immunoSEQ multiplex PCR. Of about 51,000 clones in the sample, approximately 80% were seen once. Overall study findings and caveats: It was also the case that some nonresponders had low normalized T-cell clonal expansion. The mean number of expanded clones was higher in CD8+ T cells than in CD4+.

The genes are TRBV7-9 and TRBJ1-5; no clear D. The specimen was CD4+ or CD8+ T cells sorted from blood, collected in a trial of the OX40 agonist ivuxolimab. The clonotype originates from an adult with an advanced solid tumor such as melanoma, head and neck, liver or kidney cancer. The chain's CDR3 is CASSFQINQPQHF. The CDR3 DNA reads as TGTGCCAGCAGCTTTCAGATTAATCAGCCCCAGCATTTT.